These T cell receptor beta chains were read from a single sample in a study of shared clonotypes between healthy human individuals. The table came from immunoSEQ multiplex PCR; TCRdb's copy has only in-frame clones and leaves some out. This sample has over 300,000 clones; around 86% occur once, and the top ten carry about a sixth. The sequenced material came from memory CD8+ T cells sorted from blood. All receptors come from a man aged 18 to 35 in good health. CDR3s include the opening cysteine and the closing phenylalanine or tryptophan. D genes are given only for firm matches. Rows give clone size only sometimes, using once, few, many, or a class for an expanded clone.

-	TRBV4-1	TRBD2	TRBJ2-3	TGCGCCAGCAGCCATCCGGGGGGGCTAGGAGATACGCAGTATTTT	CASSHPGGLGDTQYF
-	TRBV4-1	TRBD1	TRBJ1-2	TGCGCCAGCAGCCAAGTCGGGGGACAGGGGTTTTATGGCTACACCTTC	CASSQVGGQGFYGYTF
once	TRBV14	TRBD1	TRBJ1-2	TGTGCCAGCAGCCCAGGACAGGGGTATGGCTACACCTTC	CASSPGQGYGYTF
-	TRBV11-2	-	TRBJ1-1	TGTGCCAGCAGCTTAGATCCCCCAGGCTACATGAACACTGAAGCTTTCTTT	CASSLDPPGYMNTEAFF
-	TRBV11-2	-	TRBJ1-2	TGTGCCAGCAGCTTAAGGACAGATGATTATGGCTACACCTTC	CASSLRTDDYGYTF
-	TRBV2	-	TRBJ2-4	TGTGCCAGCAGAGGCGGGACAGCCAAAAACATTCAGTACTTC	CASRGGTAKNIQYF
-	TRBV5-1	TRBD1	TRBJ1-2	TGCGCCAGCAGCTTGGTCCCCCCACGACAGGGAGAGCATGGCTACACCTTC	CASSLVPPRQGEHGYTF
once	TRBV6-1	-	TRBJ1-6	TGTGCCAGCAGAGAACCCCGGGCAGGGATAAATTCACCCCTCCACTTT	CASREPRAGINSPLHF
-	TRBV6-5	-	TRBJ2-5	TGTGCCAGCAGTGCCCGGGAATCCATCCAAGAGACCCAGTACTTC	CASSARESIQETQYF
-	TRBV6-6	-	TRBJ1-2	TGTGCCAGCACTTCCGGGGACGGACACTATGGCTACACCTTC	CASTSGDGHYGYTF
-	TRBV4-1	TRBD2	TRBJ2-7	TGCGCCAGCAGCCACTTTACCTCTTTTGGACTAGCGGGAGCCTACGAGCAGTACTTC	CASSHFTSFGLAGAYEQYF
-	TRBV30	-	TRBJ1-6	TGTGCCTGGGGGGAACCGGGAGAGCCGAATTCACCCCTCCACTTT	CAWGEPGEPNSPLHF
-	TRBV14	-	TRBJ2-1	TGTGCCAGCAGTGGAGGAGGGGAGCAGTTCTTC	CASSGGGEQFF
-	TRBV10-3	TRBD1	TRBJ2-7	TGTGCCACCCTAGGACAGGGACCCTACGAGCAGTACTTC	CATLGQGPYEQYF
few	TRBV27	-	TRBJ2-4	TGTGCCAGCAGTTCGCAGGGGCAACAAAACATTCAGTACTTC	CASSSQGQQNIQYF
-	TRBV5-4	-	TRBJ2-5	TGTGCCAGCAGCTTGATTACAGGCTACCCAATGGAGACCCAGTACTTC	CASSLITGYPMETQYF
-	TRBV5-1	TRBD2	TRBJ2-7	TGCGCCAGCAGCAAAATCCTAGCGGGAGGATGGTACGAGCAGTACTTC	CASSKILAGGWYEQYF
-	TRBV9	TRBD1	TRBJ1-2	TGTGCCAGCAGCGGGGAACCGGGACAGGGCATCTATGGCTACACCTTC	CASSGEPGQGIYGYTF